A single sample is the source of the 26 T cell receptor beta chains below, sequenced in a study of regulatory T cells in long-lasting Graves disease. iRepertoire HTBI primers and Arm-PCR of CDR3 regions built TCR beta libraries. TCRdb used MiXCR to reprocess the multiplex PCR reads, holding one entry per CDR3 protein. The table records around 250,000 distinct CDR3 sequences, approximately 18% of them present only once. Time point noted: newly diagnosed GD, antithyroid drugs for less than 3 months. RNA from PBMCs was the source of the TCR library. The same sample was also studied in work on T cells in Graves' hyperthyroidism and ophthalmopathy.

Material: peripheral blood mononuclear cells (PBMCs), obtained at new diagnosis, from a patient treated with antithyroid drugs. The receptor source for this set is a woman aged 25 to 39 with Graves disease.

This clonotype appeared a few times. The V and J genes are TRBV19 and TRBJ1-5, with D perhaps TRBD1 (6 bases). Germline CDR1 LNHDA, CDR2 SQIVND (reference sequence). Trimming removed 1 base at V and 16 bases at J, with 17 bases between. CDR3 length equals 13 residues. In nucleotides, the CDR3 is TGTGCCAGTAGTATAGGGGGGGGCCCACCACGACATTTT. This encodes CASSIGGGPPRHF.

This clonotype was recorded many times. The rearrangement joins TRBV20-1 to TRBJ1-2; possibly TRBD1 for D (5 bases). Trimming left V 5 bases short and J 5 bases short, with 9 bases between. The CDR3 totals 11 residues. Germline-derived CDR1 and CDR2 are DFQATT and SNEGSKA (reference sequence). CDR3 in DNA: TGCAGTGCTGGGGACGCATATGGCTACACCTTC. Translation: CSAGDAYGYTF.

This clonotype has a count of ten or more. The CDR3 DNA reads TGTGCCAGCAGCTTAGTGCGATGGAGGCAACGTGAAGCTTTCTTT. Translating gives CASSLVRWRQREAFF. V usage is TRBV11-1 and J usage is TRBJ1-1; no definite D call. CDR3 length equals 15 residues. V was trimmed by 1 base and J by 7 bases, leaving 16 bases between them. The germline V gene has CDR1 SGHAT and CDR2 FQDESV (reference sequence).

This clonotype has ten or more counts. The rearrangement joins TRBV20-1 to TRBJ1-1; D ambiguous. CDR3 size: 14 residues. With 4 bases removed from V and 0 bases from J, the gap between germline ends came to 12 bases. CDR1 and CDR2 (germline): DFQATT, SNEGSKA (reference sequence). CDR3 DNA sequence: TGCAGTGCTACCATGGGAGGCATGAACACTGAAGCTTTCTTT. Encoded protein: CSATMGGMNTEAFF.

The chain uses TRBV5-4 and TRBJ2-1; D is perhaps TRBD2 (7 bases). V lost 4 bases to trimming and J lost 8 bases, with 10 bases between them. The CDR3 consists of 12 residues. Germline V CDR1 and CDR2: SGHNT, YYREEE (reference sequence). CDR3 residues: CASSPGGDEQFF. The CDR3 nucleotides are TGTGCCAGCAGCCCGGGGGGCGATGAGCAGTTCTTC. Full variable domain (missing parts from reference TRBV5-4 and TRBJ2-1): ETGVTQSPTHLIKTRGQQVTLRCSSQSGHNTVSWYQQALGQGPQFIFQYYREEENGRGNFPPRFSGLQFPNYSSELNVNALELDDSALYLCASSPGGDEQFFGPGTRLTVL.

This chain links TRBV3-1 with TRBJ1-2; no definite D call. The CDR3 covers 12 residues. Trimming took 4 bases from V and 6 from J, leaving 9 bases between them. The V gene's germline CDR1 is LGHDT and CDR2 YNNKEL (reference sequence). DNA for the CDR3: TGTGCCAGCAGCCGGGGTCCCGATGGCTACACCTTC. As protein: CASSRGPDGYTF. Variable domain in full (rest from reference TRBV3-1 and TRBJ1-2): DTAVSQTPKYLVTQMGNDKSIKCEQNLGHDTMYWYKQDSKKFLKIMFSYNNKELIINETVPNRFSPKSPDKAHLNLHINSLELGDSAVYFCASSRGPDGYTFGSGTRLTVV.

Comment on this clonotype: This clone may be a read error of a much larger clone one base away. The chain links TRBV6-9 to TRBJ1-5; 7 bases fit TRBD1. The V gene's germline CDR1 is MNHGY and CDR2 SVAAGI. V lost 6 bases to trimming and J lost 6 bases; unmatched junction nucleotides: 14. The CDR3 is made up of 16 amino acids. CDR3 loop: CASRSRQGVGSQPQHF. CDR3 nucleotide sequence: TGTGCCAGCAGATCCCGGCAGGGGGTAGGGAGTCAGCCCCAGCATTTT.

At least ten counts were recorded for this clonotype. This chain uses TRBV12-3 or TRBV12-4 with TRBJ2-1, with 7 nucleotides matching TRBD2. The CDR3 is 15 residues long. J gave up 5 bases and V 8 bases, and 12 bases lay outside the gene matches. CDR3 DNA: TGTGCCAGCGGCCCGGGAGGTGGGCGGGACAATGAGCAGTTCTTC. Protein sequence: CASGPGGGRDNEQFF.

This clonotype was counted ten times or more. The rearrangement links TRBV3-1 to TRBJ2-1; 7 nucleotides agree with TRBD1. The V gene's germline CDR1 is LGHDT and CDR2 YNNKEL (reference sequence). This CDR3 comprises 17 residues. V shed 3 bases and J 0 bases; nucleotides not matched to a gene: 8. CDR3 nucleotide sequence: TGTGCCAGCAGCCAGGCTCCGGGACAGCTCTCCTACAATGAGCAGTTCTTC. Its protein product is CASSQAPGQLSYNEQFF.

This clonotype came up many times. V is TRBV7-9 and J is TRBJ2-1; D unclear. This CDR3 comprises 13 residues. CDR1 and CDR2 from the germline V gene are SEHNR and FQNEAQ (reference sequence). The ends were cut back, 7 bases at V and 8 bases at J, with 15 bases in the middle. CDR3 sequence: CASIEAENHEQFF. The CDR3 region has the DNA TGTGCCAGCATCGAGGCCGAGAACCATGAGCAGTTCTTC. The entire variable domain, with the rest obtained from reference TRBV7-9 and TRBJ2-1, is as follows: DTGVSQNPRHKITKRGQNVTFRCDPISEHNRLYWYRQTLGQGPEFLTYFQNEAQLEKSRLLSDRFSAERPKGSFSTLEIQRTEQGDSAMYLCASIEAENHEQFFGPGTRLTVL.

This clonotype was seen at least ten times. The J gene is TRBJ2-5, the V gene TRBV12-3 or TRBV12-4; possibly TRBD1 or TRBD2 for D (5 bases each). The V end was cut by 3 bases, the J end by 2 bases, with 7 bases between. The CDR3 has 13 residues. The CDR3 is CASSLRGQETQYF. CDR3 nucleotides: TGTGCCAGCAGTTTGAGGGGTCAAGAGACCCAGTACTTC.

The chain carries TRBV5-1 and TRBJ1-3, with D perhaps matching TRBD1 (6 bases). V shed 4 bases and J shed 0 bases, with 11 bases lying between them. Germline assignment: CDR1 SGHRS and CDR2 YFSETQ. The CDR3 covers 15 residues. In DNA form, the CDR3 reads TGCGCCAGCAGCGACAACAGGGCCTCTGGAAACACCATATATTTT. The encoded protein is CASSDNRASGNTIYF.

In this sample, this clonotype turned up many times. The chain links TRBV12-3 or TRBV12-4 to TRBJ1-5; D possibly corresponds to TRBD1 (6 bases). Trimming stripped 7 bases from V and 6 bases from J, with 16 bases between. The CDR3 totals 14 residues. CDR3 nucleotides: TGTGCCAGCACCGAAGCGGGGGCCGGTCAGCCCCAGCATTTT. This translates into CASTEAGAGQPQHF.

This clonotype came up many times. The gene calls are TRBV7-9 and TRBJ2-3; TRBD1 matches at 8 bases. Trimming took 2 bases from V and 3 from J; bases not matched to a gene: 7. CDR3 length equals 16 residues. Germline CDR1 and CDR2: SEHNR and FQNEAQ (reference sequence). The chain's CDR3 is CASSLNPQGATDTQYF. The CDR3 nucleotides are TGTGCCAGCAGCTTAAACCCCCAGGGGGCGACAGATACGCAGTATTTT.

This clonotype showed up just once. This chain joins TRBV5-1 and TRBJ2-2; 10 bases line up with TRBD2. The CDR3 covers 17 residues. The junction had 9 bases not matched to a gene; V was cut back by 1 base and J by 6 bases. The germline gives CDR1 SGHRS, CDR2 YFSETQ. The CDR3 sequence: CASSLLQASGSAGELFF. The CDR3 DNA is TGCGCCAGCAGCTTGCTACAGGCTAGCGGGAGTGCCGGGGAGCTGTTTTTT.

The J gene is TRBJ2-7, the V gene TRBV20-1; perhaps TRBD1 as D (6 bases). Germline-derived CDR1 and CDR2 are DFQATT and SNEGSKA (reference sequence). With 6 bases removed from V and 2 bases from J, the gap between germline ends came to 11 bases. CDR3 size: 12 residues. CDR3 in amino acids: CSAETGPYEQYF. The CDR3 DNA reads TGCAGTGCCGAGACAGGCCCCTACGAGCAGTACTTC.

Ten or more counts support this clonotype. Here the CDR3 reads CSVESPGQGASPYEQYF. The CDR3 nucleotides read TGCAGCGTTGAATCACCGGGACAGGGGGCCTCCCCCTACGAGCAGTACTTC. This chain uses TRBV29-1 with TRBJ2-7; TRBD1 agrees at 12 bases. The CDR3 has 17 residues. Germline V gene lookup returns CDR1 SQVTM and CDR2 ANQGSEA. V lost 2 bases and J lost 2; bases outside the gene matches: 10.

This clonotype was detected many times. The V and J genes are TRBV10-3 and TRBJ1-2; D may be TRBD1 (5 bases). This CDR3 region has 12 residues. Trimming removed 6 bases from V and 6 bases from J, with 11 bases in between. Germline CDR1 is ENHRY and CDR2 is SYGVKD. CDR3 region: CAIRGLRDGYTF. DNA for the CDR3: TGTGCCATCAGGGGACTGCGCGATGGCTACACCTTC.

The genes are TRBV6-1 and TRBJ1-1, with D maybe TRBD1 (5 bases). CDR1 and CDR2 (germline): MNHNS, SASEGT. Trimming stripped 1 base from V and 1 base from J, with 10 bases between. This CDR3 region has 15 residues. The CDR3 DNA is TGTGCCAGCAGTGAAGTCGGGGGGTGGAACACTGAAGCTTTCTTT. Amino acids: CASSEVGGWNTEAFF.

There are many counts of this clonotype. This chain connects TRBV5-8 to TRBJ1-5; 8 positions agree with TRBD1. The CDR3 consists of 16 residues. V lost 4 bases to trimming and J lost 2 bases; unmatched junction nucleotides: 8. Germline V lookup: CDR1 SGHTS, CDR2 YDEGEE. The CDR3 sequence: CASSPWTGRGNQPQHF. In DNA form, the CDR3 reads TGTGCCAGCAGCCCCTGGACAGGGAGAGGCAATCAGCCCCAGCATTTT.

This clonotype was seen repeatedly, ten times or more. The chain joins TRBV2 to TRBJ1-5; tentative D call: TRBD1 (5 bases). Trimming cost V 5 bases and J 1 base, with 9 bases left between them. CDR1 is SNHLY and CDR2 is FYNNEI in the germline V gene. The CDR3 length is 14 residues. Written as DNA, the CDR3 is TGTGCCAGCAGTACTACAGGAAGCAATCAGCCCCAGCATTTT. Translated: CASSTTGSNQPQHF.

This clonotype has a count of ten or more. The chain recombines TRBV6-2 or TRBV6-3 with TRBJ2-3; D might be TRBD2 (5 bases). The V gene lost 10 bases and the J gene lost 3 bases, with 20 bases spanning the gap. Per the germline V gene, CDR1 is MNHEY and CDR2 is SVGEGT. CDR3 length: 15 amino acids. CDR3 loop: CATLRVGVSTDTQYF. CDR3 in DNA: TGTGCCACCTTAAGGGTCGGGGTTAGTACAGATACGCAGTATTTT.

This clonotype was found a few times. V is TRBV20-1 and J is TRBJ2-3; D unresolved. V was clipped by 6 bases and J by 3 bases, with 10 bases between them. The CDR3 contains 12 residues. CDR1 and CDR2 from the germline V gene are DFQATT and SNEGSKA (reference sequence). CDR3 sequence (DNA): TGCAGTGCCGCCTGGGGAACAGATACGCAGTATTTT. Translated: CSAAWGTDTQYF.

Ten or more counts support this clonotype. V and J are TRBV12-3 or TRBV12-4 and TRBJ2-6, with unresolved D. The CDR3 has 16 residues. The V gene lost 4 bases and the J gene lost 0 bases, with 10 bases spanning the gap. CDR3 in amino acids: CASSSSDGSGANVLTF. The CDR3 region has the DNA TGTGCCAGCAGTTCCTCTGACGGCTCTGGGGCCAACGTCCTGACTTTC.

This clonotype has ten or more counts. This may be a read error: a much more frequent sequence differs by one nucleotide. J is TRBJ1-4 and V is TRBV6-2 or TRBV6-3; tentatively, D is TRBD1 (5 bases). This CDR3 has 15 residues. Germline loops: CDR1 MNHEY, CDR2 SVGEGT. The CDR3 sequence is CASSYSGGGNKKLFF. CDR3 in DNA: TGTGCCAGCAGTTACTCGGGGGGTGGTAATAAAAAACTGTTTTTT.

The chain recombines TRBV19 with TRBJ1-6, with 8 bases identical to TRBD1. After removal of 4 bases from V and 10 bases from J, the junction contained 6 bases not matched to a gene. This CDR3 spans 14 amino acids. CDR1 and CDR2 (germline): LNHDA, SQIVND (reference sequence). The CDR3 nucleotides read TGTGCCAGTAGTAGCAGGGGGCGCGAGTCACCCCTCCACTTT. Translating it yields CASSSRGRESPLHF.